The present TCR beta chain was sequenced within a study of regulatory T cells in long-lasting Graves disease. Overall study: The criterion for persistent Graves' disease was over 5 years of antithyroid drugs with positive TSH receptor antibodies.

Study-wide results and limits: Persistent Graves' cases showed lower TCR diversity than newly diagnosed cases.

The time point here: persistent/refractory GD, antithyroid drugs over 5 years with positive TRAb. PBMCs provided the RNA from which the TCR library was made. American Thyroid Association guidelines defined Graves' disease diagnosis. This clonotype was detected only a few times. Antigen specificity is unknown. Relying on iRepertoire HTBI primers and Arm-PCR of CDR3 regions, the team built TCR beta libraries. TCRdb re-called the multiplex PCR reads with MiXCR, one entry per CDR3 protein. The table shows fewer than 450,000 distinct CDR3 sequences, with around a quarter occurring only once. The CDR3 runs 15 residues. Germline V gene data show CDR1 as GTSNPN and CDR2 as SVGIG (reference sequence). The V gene end was trimmed by 1 base and the J gene end by 4 bases; junction bases not matched to a gene: 4.

The sequence came from a female donor with Graves disease. The starting material was peripheral blood mononuclear cells (PBMCs), obtained when the disease was refractory, from a patient treated with antithyroid drugs. V usage is TRBV30 and J usage is TRBJ2-2, with 9 positions matching TRBD1. The CDR3 region has the DNA TGTGCCTGGAGTGCTATGACAGGGGGCACCGGGGAGCTGTTTTTT. Translation: CAWSAMTGGTGELFF.